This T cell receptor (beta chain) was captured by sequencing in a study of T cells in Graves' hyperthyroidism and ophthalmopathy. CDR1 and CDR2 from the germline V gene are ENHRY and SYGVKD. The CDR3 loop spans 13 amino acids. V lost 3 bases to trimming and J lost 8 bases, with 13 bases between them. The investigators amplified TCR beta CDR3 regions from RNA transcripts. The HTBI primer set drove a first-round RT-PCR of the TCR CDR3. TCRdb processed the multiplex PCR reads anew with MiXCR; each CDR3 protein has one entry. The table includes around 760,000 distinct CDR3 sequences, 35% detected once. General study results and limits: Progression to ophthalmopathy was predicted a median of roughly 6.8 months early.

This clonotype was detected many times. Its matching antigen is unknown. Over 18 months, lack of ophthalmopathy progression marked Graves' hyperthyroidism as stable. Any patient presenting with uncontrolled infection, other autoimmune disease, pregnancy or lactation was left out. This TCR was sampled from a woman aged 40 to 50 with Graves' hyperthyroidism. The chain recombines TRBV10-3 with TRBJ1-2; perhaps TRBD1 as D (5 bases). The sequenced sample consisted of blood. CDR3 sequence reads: CAISDQGRDGYTF. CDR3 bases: TGTGCCATCAGTGATCAGGGTAGGGACGGCTACACCTTC.